The T cell receptor (beta chain) described here comes from a study of blood T cell repertoires in COVID-19. The germline V gene encodes CDR1 SGHTA and CDR2 FQGTGA. The CDR3 is made up of 14 amino acids. V lost 5 bases and J lost 3; bases outside the gene matches: 3. TCRdb's copy holds only in-frame clones and misses some; the assay was immunoSEQ multiplex PCR. The sample contains approximately 170,000 clones, less than 90% of which appear only once. Sequences were obtained from peripheral blood. This receptor was identified in a man aged 60 to 75 with acute or convalescent COVID-19. The chain couples TRBV7-3 to TRBJ2-1, with 8 positions matching TRBD2. This CDR3 reads CASSPGTSYNEQFF. The CDR3 DNA follows: TGTGCCAGCAGCCCCGGGACTAGCTACAATGAGCAGTTCTTC.